This TCR beta chain was documented in a study of spatial heterogeneity in lung cancer. The wider study: Within raw reads, each unique TCR and UMI combination appeared on average more than ten times.

This clonotype came up many times. V was cut by 4 bases and J by 5 bases, with 17 bases left in between. The CDR3 extends over 16 amino acids. CDR1 ENHRY and CDR2 SYGVKD come from the germline V gene. Time point given: blood at routine non-recurrence follow-up after resection. The library protocol tagged each TCR cDNA with a unique molecular identifier. TCRdb re-analysed the 5' RACE reads in MiXCR, keeping a single row per CDR3 protein. The repertoire holds roughly 71,000 distinct CDR3 sequences, with 8% to 9.5% as singletons. The specimen comprised PBMCs, sampled at follow-up. The sequence was obtained from a female donor with early-stage non-small cell lung cancer. The chain uses TRBV10-3 and TRBJ2-2; the D gene is possibly TRBD1 (5 bases). CDR3 sequence: CAISGAGRSWTGELFF. The CDR3 nucleotides are TGTGCCATCAGTGGGGCAGGGCGCTCGTGGACCGGGGAGCTGTTTTTT.